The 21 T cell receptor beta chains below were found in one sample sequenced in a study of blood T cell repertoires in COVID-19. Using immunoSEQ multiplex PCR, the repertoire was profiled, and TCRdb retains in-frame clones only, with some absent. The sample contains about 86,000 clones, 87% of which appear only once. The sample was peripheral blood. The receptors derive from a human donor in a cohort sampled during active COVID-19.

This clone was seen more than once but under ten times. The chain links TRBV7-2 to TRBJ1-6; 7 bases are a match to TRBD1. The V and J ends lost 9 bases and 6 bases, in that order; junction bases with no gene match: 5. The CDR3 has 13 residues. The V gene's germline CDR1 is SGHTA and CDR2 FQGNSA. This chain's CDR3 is CASAGQLNSPLHF. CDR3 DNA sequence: TGTGCCAGTGCGGGACAGCTTAATTCACCCCTCCACTTT. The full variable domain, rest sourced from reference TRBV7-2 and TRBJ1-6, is GAGVSQSPSNKVTEKGKDVELRCDPISGHTALYWYRQSLGQGLEFLIYFQGNSAPDKSGLPSDRFSAERTGGSVSTLTIQRTQQEDSAVYLCASAGQLNSPLHFGNGTRLTVT.

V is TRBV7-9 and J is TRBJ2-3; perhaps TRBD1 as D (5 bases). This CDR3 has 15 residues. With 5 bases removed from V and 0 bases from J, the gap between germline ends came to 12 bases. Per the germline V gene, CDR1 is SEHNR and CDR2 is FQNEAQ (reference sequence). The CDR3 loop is CASSPQGTSTDTQYF. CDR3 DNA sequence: TGTGCCAGCAGCCCCCAGGGAACTAGCACAGATACGCAGTATTTT. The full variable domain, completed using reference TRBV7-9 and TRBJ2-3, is DTGVSQNPRHKITKRGQNVTFRCDPISEHNRLYWYRQTLGQGPEFLTYFQNEAQLEKSRLLSDRFSAERPKGSFSTLEIQRTEQGDSAMYLCASSPQGTSTDTQYFGPGTRLTVL.

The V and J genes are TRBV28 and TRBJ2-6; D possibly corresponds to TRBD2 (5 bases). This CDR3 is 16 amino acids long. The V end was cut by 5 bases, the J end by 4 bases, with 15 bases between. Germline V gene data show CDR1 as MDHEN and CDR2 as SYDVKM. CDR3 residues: CASSARGLGGANVLTF. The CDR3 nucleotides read TGTGCCAGCAGTGCCCGGGGATTAGGGGGGGCCAACGTCCTGACTTTC.

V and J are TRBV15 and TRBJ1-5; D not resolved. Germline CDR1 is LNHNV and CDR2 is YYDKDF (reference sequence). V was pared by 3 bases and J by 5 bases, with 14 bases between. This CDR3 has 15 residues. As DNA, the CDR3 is TGTGCCACCAGCAGCCGTGGGAGAGGAGATCAGCCCCAGCATTTT. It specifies CATSSRGRGDQPQHF.

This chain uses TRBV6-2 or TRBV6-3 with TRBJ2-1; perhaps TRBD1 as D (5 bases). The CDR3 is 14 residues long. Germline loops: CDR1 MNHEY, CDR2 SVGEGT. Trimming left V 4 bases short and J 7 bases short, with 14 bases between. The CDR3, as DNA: TGTGCCAGCAGTTCCCCGGACAAATGGAATGAGCAGTTCTTC. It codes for CASSSPDKWNEQFF.

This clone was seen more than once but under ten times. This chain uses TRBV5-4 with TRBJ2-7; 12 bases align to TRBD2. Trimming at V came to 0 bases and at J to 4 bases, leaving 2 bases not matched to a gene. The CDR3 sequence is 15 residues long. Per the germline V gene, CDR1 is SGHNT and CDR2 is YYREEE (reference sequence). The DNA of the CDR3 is TGTGCCAGCAGCTTGGGGACTAGCGGGATTTACGAGCAGTACTTC. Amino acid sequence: CASSLGTSGIYEQYF.

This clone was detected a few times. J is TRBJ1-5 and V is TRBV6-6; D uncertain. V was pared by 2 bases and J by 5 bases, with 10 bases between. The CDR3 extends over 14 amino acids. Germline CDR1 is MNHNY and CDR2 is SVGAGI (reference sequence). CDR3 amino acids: CASSYLQEYQPQHF. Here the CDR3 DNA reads TGTGCCAGCAGTTACCTTCAGGAATATCAGCCCCAGCATTTT.

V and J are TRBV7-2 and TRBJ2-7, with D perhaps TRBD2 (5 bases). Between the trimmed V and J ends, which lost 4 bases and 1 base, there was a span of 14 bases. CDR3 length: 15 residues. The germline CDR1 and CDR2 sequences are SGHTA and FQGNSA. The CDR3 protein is CASSSKRETSYEQYF. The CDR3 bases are TGTGCCAGCAGCTCTAAACGGGAAACATCCTACGAGCAGTACTTC.

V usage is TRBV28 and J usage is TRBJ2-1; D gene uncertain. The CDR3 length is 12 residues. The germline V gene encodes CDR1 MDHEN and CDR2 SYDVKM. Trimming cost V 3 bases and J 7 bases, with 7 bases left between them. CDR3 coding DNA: TGTGCCAGCAGTTTGGTAGTGAATGAGCAGTTCTTC. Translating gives CASSLVVNEQFF. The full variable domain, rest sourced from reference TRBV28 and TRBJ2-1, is DVKVTQSSRYLVKRTGEKVFLECVQDMDHENMFWYRQDPGLGLRLIYFSYDVKMKEKGDIPEGYSVSREKKERFSLILESASTNQTSMYLCASSLVVNEQFFGPGTRLTVL.

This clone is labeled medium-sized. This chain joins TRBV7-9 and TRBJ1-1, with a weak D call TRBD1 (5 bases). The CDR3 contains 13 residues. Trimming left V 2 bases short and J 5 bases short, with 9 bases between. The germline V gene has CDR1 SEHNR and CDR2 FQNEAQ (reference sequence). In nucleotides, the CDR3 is TGTGCCAGCAGCTTATTGGAGGGGACTGAAGCTTTCTTT. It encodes CASSLLEGTEAFF.

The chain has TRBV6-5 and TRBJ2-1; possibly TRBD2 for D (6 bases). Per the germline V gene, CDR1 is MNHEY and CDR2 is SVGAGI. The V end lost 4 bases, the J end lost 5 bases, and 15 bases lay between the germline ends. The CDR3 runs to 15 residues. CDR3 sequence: CASSSGGTIHNEQFF. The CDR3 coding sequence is TGTGCCAGCAGTTCTGGGGGGACCATTCACAATGAGCAGTTCTTC.

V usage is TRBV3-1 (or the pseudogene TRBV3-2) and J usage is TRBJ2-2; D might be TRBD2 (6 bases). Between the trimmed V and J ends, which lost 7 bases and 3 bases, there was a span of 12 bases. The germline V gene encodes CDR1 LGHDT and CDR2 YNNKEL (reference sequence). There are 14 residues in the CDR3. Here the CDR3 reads CASNPGLHTGELFF. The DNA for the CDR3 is TGTGCCAGCAACCCGGGACTTCACACCGGGGAGCTGTTTTTT.

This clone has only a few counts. DNA of the CDR3: TGTGCCAGTAGTATAGTGGGGCCCAATCAGCCCCAGCATTTT. Translating it yields CASSIVGPNQPQHF. The chain is built from TRBV19 and TRBJ1-5; D perhaps matches TRBD1 (5 bases). Germline V lookup: CDR1 LNHDA, CDR2 SQIVND (reference sequence). The CDR3 runs to 14 residues. Trimming took off 1 base at V and 3 bases at J, with 7 bases between the two ends.

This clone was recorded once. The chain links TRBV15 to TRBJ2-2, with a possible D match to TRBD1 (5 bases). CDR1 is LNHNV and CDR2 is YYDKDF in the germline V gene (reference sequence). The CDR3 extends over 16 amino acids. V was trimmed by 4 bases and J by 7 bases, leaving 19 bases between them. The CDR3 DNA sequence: TGTGCCACCAGCACAAGACAGACCGGCCGTCGCGGGGAGCTGTTTTTT. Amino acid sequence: CATSTRQTGRRGELFF. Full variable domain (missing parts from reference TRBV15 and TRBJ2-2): DAMVIQNPRYQVTQFGKPVTLSCSQTLNHNVMYWYQQKSSQAPKLLFHYYDKDFNNEADTPDNFQSRRPNTSFCFLDIRSPGLGDTAMYLCATSTRQTGRRGELFFGEGSRLTVL.

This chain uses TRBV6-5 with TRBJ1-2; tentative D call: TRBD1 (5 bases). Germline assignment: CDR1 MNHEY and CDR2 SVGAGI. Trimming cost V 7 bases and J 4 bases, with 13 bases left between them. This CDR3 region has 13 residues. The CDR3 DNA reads TGTGCCAGCACTAGAGCCCAGGGCTATGGCTACACCTTC. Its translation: CASTRAQGYGYTF.

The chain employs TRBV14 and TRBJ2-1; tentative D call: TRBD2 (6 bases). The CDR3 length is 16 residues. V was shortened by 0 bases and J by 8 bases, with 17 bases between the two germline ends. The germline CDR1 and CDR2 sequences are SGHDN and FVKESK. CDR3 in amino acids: CASSQEELMEGDEQFF. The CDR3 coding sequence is TGTGCCAGCAGCCAAGAGGAGCTTATGGAGGGCGATGAGCAGTTCTTC.

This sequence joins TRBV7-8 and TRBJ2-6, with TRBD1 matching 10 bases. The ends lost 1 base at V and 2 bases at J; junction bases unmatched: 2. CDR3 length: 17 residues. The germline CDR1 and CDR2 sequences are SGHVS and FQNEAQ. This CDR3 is CASSLVGQGTGANVLTF. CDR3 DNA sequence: TGTGCCAGCAGCTTAGTGGGACAGGGGACTGGGGCCAACGTCCTGACTTTC.

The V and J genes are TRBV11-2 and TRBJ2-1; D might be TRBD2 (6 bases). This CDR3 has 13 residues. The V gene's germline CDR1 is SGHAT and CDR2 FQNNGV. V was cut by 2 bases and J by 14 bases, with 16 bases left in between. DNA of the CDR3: TGTGCCAGCAGCTTATATAAGCTAGGAGGGGAGTTCTTC. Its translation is CASSLYKLGGEFF.

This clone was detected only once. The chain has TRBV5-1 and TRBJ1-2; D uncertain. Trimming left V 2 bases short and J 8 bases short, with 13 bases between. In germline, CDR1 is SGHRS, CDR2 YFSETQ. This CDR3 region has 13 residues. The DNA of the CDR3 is TGCGCCAGCAGCTTCGGCGGCGGGTACGGCTACACCTTC. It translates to CASSFGGGYGYTF.

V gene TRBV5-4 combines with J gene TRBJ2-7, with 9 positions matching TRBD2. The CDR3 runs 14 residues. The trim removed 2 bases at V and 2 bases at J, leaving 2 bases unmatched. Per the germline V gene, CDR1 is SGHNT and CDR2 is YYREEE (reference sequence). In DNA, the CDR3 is TGTGCCAGCAGCTTCGCGGGAGGGACCTACGAGCAGTACTTC. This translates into CASSFAGGTYEQYF.

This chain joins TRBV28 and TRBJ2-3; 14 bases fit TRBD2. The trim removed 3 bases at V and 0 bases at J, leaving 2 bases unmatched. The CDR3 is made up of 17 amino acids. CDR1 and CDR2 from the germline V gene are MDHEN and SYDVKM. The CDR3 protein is CASSLWTSGRSTDTQYF. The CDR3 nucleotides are TGTGCCAGCAGTTTGTGGACTAGCGGGAGGAGCACAGATACGCAGTATTTT.